A selection of T cell receptor beta chains follows, all from one sample in a study of CD8 T cells in Susac syndrome. TCRdb recomputed calls from the immunoSEQ multiplex PCR reads with MiXCR, one row per CDR3 protein. In the table there are more than 95,000 distinct CDR3 sequences, around 94% of which are singletons. The sequencing sample was made of CD4+ T cells from PBMCs. Source of these receptors: a human donor in good health. The CDR3 runs from the conserved cysteine through the conserved F or W. Clone size is not always given. Where it is, it says once, few, many or a class for expanded clones.

>.|TRBJ1-3|TRBV19
CASSQTSGNTIYF
>.|TRBJ2-1|TRBV20-1
CSAHMWTSGSNEQFF
>.|TRBJ1-1|TRBV12-3/TRBV12-4
CASSSSGRGNTEAFF
>.|TRBJ2-3|TRBV5-6
CASRIGLAGGPIDTQYF
>.|TRBJ1-6|TRBV7-8
CASSLQPNSPLHF
>.|TRBJ2-3|TRBV4-1
CASSQVVGWDTQYF
>once|TRBJ1-2|TRBV7-9
CASSLAFKDRNGYTF
>.|TRBJ2-5|TRBV5-1
CASSLEDRETTQYF
>.|TRBJ2-2|TRBV5-1
CASSLVRGTSGRFTGELFF
>.|TRBJ2-1|TRBV5-1
CASNRVGRDNEQFF
>.|TRBJ2-7|TRBV6-5
CASSYSIRGDSEQYF
>.|TRBJ2-1|TRBV3-1
CASSHISGTSGYNEQFF
>once|TRBJ2-3|TRBV4-3
CASSQSGSTDTQYF
>.|TRBJ1-1|TRBV5-7
CASSHQLLSSPVWVTEAFF
>.|TRBJ2-5|TRBV11-2
CASRGTGGTGTQYF
>once|TRBJ2-7|TRBV11-2
CASSLDVSTSGSYEQYF
>.|TRBJ2-2|TRBV29-1
CSVYTGLAGGPPLSTGELFF
>.|TRBJ1-2|TRBV7-2
CASSRQEANYGYTF
>few|TRBJ2-7|TRBV28
CASSFSLAGLSYEQYF
>.|TRBJ2-7|TRBV19
CASSPGRTGFHEQYF
>.|TRBJ2-3|TRBV20-1
CSAVSGQVTDTQYF
>.|TRBJ1-2|TRBV28
CASSPSGVYYGYTF
>.|TRBJ1-2|TRBV19
CASSNARIGYTF
>.|TRBJ2-7|TRBV18
CASSPGLAGAGSNEQYF
>.|TRBJ2-7|TRBV19
CASSAGQGLGEQYF
>.|TRBJ1-1|TRBV7-9
CASSFGVRRNTEAFF
>.|TRBJ2-3|TRBV6-6
CASSYTGTDTQYF
>.|TRBJ1-2|TRBV2
CASSEVQGDYGYTF
>.|TRBJ1-2|TRBV27
CASSLRQGLYGYTF
>.|TRBJ1-2|TRBV19
CASSMDVGGIYGYTF
>once|TRBJ2-5|TRBV27
CASSLSGTSGRLETQYF
>.|TRBJ1-1|TRBV6-5
CASSYPREGVGTEAFF
>.|TRBJ2-2|TRBV2
CARGGGANTGELFF
>once|TRBJ2-2|TRBV15
CATSRERGAGELFF
>.|TRBJ2-7|TRBV7-9
CASSSITVGLAGPPYEQYF
>once|TRBJ1-2|TRBV10-3
CAITEQANYGYTF
>.|TRBJ2-6|TRBV4-3
CASSQDGGANVLTF
>.|TRBJ2-7|TRBV11-2
CASSPMTSSYEQYF
>.|TRBJ1-3|TRBV2
CASSPFVGQASGNTIYF
>.|TRBJ2-7|TRBV10-3
CAISESRTSGKVYEQYF
>.|TRBJ1-1|TRBV12-3/TRBV12-4
CASSLGGQAHTEAFF
>.|TRBJ2-1|TRBV20-1
CSARAIGEQFF
>.|TRBJ2-1|TRBV2
CASSELAPEQFF
>.|TRBJ1-5|TRBV6-5
CASSYNRDRQPQHF
>.|TRBJ2-3|TRBV29-1
CSVQTGTVPADTQYF
>.|TRBJ2-1|TRBV19
CASSSRGGTSGRNEQFF